This T cell receptor (beta chain) was observed in a study of cytomegalovirus exposure and HLA in healthy donors. Notes on the study in general: The study flagged around 150 TCR beta chains as cytomegalovirus-associated.

For this clone: Its specificity is unknown.

The PCR ran on 60 Vbeta and 13 Jbeta primers. The method was immunoSEQ multiplex PCR; TCRdb's version includes in-frame clones alone and lacks a portion of them. The sample consists of about 160,000 clones, approximately 80% of them appearing once. J was trimmed by 6 bases and V by 6 bases; bases with no gene match: 7. This CDR3 is 13 amino acids long. The germline V gene has CDR1 ENHRY and CDR2 SYGVKD. Material: PBMCs. V is TRBV10-3 and J is TRBJ1-1; 7 bases fit TRBD1. The origin of this receptor is a woman between 45 and 65 years old in good health and CMV-seronegative. The CDR3 DNA reads TGTGCCATCAGAGAAACAGGGGACGCTGAAGCTTTCTTT. As protein: CAIRETGDAEAFF.